This T cell receptor beta chain was documented in a study of brain T cells in children with intractable seizures. Surgery cases with the highest brain T cell transcript signatures were chosen for sequencing. Study-level findings and limits: Pre- and post-surgery blood differed in depth, so pre-surgery absences may be undersampling. Only CDR3 sequence similarity suggested viral specificity, without known HCMV serostatus.

Germline CDR1 and CDR2: SGHTA and FQGTGA. V was shortened by 1 base and J by 7 bases, with 10 bases between the two germline ends. This CDR3 contains 14 residues. Only one count was recorded for this clone. Its antigen is unknown. Assay: immunoSEQ multiplex PCR; the TCRdb copy retains only in-frame clones and omits some. The data hold about 110,000 clones, with approximately 94% observed a single time. This chain connects TRBV7-3 to TRBJ2-2; D gene unclear. Here the sequenced sample was peripheral blood, taken at surgery. This TCR was sampled from a boy younger than two with hemimegalencephaly and intractable seizures. The DNA of the CDR3 is TGTGCCAGCAGCTTAAAGCCCGACGGCGGGGAGCTGTTTTTT. Amino acid sequence: CASSLKPDGGELFF.